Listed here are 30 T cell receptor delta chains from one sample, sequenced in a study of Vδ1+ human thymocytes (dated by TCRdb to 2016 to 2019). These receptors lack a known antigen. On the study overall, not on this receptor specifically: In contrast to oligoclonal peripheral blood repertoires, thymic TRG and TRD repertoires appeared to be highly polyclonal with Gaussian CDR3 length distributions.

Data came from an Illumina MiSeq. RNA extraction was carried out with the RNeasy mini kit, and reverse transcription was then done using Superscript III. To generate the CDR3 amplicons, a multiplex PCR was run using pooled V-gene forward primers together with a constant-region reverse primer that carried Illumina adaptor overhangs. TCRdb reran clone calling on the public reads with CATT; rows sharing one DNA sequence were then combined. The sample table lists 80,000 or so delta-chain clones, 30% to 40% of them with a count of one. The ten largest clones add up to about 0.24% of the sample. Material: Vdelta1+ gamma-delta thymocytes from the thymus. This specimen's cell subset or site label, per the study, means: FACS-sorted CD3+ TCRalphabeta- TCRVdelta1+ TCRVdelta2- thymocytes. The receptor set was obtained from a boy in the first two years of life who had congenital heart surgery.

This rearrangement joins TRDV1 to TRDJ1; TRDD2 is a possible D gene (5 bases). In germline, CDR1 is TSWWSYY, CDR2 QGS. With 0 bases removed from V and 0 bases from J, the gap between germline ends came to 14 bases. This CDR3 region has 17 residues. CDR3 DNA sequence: TGTGCTCTTGGGGAACTCGTGGCGGGCCTTCACACCGATAAACTCATCTTT. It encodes CALGELVAGLHTDKLIF.

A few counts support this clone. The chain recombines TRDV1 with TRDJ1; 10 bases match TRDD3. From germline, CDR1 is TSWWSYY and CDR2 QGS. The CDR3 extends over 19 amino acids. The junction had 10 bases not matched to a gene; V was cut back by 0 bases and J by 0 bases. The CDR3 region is CALGELIRGIRTDTDKLIF. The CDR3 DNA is TGTGCTCTTGGGGAACTTATCCGGGGGATACGGACGGACACCGATAAACTCATCTTT.

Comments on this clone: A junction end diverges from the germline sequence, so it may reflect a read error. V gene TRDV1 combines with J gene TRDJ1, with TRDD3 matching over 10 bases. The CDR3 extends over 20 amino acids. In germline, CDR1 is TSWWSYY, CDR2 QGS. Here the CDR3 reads CARGEFLPKTTGGSTDKLIF. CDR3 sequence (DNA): TGTGCTCGTGGGGAATTCCTTCCGAAAACTACTGGGGGATCCACCGATAAACTCATCTTT.

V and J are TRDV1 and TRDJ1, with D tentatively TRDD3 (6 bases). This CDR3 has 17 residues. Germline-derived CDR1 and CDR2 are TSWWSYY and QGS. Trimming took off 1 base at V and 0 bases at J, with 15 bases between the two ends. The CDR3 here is CALGEPLRGRNTDKLIF. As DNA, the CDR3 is TGTGCTCTTGGGGAACCCCTTCGGGGGAGGAACACCGATAAACTCATCTTT.

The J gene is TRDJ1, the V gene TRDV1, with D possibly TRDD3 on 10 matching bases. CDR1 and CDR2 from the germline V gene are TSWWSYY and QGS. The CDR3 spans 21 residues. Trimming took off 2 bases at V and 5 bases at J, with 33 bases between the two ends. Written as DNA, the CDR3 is TGTGCTCTTGGGGAATCCCACGCCTTCCTACGTTGGGGGATACCGACGGATAAACTCATCTTT. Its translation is CALGESHAFLRWGIPTDKLIF.

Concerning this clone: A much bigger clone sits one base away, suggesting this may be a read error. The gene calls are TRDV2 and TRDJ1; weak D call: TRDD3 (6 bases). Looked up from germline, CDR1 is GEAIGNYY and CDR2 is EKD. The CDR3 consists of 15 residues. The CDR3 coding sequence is TGTGCCTGTGCCACCCTTTACTGGGCCACCGATAAACTCATCTTT. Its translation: CACATLYWATDKLIF.

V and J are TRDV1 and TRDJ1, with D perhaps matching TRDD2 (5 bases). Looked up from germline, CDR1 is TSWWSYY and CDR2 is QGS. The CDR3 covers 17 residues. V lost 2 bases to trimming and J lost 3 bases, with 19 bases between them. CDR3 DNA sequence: TGTGCTCTTGGGGAATTCCCCCAGAACCTTCTCTCCGATAAACTCATCTTT. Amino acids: CALGEFPQNLLSDKLIF.

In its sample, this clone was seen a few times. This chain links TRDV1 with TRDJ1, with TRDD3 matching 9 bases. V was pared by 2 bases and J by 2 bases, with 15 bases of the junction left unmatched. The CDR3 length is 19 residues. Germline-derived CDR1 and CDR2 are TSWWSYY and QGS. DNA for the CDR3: TGTGCTCTTGGGGAAATCGGGGATACGGGTCCTATTTTAACCGATAAACTCATCTTT. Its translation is CALGEIGDTGPILTDKLIF.

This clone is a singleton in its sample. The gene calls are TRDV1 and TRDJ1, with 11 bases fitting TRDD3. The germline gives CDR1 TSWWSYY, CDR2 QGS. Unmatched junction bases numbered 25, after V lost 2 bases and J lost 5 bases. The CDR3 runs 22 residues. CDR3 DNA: TGTGCTCTTGGGGAATTACCCCCAGAAAGTGGGGGATACGTCAACCTAGGGGATAAACTCATCTTT. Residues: CALGELPPESGGYVNLGDKLIF.

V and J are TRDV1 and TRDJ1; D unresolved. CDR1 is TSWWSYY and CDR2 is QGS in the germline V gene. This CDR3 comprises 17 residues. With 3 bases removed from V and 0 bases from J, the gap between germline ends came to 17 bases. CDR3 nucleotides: TGTGCTCTTGGGGAGCCTGGTTCTGGCCGATACACCGATAAACTCATCTTT. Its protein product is CALGEPGSGRYTDKLIF.

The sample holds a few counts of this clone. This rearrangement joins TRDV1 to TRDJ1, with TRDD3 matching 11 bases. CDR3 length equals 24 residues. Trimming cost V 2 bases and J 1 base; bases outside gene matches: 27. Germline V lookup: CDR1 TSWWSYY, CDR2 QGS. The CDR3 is CALGEIPTTKDWGIRICCTDKLIF. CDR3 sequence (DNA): TGTGCTCTTGGGGAAATCCCTACAACGAAAGATTGGGGGATACGCATTTGTTGCACCGATAAACTCATCTTT.

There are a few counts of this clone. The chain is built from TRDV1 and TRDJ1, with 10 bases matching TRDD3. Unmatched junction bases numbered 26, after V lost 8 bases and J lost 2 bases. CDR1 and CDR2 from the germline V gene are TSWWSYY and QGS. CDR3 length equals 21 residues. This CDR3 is CALLNSCWGIMGVGPTDKLIF. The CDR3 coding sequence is TGTGCTCTTTTGAATTCTTGCTGGGGGATAATGGGAGTGGGACCGACCGATAAACTCATCTTT.

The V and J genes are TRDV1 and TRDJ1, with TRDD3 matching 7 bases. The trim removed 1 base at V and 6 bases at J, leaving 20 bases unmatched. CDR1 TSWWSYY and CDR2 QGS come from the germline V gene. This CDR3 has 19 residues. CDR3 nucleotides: TGTGCTCTTGGGGAACGTCTCTTCTGGGGGCTCTCCACACCAAATAAACTCATCTTT. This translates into CALGERLFWGLSTPNKLIF.

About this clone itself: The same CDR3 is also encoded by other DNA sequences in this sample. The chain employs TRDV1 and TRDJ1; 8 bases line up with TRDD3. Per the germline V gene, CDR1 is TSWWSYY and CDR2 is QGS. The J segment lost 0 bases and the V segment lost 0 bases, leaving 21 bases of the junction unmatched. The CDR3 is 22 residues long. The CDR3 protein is CALGELFPYREYWGYYTDKLIF. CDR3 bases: TGTGCTCTTGGGGAACTCTTTCCTTATCGTGAGTACTGGGGGTACTACACCGATAAACTCATCTTT.

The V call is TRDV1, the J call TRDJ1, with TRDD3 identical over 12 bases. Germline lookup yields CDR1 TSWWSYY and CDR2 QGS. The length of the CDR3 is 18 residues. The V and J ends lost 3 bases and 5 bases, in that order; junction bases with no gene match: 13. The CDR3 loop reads CALGDPRALGDTTDKLIF. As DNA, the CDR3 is TGTGCTCTTGGGGACCCCCGAGCACTGGGGGATACAACGGATAAACTCATCTTT.

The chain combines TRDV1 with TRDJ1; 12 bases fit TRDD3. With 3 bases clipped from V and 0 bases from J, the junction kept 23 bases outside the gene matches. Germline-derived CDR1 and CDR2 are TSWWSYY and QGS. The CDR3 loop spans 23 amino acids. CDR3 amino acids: CALGETSLLGDTPNPLYTDKLIF. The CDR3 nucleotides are TGTGCTCTTGGGGAGACCTCTCTACTGGGGGATACACCAAACCCCCTTTACACCGATAAACTCATCTTT.

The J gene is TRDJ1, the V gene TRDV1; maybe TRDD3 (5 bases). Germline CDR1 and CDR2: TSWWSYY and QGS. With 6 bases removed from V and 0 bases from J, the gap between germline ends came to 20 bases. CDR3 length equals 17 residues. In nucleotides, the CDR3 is TGTGCTCTTGGAATTATACGGGCGCATACGTACACCGATAAACTCATCTTT. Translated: CALGIIRAHTYTDKLIF.

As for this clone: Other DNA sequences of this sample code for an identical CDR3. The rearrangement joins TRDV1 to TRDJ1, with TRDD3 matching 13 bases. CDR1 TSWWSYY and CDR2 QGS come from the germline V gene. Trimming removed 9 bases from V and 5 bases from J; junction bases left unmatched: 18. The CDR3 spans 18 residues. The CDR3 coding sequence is TGTGCTCTACAGGCCTGCCCGTACTGGGGGATACGCTGTGATAAACTCATCTTT. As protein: CALQACPYWGIRCDKLIF.

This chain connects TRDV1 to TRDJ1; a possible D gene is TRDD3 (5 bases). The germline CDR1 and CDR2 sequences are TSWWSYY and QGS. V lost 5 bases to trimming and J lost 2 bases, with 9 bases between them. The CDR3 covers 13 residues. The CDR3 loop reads CALGHWKTDKLIF. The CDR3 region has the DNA TGTGCTCTTGGGCACTGGAAAACCGATAAACTCATCTTT.

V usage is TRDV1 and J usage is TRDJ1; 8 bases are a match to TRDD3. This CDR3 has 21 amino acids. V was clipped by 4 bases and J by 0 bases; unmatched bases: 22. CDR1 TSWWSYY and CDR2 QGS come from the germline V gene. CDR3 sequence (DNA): TGTGCTCTTGGGGCGGGGCGGGTCTACTGGGGGTTTTTGGAGTACACCGATAAACTCATCTTT. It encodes CALGAGRVYWGFLEYTDKLIF.

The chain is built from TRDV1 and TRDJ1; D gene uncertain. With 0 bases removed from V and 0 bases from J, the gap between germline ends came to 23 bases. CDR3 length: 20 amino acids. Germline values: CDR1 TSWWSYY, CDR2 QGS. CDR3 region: CALGELGRTLAMPYTDKLIF. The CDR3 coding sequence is TGTGCTCTTGGGGAACTAGGGAGGACCCTCGCCATGCCTTACACCGATAAACTCATCTTT.

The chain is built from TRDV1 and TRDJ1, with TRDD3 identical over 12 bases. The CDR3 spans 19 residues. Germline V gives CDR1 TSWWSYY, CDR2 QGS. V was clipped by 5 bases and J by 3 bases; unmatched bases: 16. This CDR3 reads CALGSPFLGDTLGADKLIF. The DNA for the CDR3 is TGTGCTCTTGGGTCGCCTTTCCTGGGGGATACGCTAGGGGCCGATAAACTCATCTTT.

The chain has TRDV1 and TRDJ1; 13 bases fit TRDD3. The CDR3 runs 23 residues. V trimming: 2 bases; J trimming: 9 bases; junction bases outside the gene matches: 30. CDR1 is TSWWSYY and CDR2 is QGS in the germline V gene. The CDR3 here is CALGESRRGTNWGIRTPVEELIF. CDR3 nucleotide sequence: TGTGCTCTTGGGGAATCTCGCCGAGGGACAAACTGGGGGATACGGACGCCTGTGGAGGAACTCATCTTT.

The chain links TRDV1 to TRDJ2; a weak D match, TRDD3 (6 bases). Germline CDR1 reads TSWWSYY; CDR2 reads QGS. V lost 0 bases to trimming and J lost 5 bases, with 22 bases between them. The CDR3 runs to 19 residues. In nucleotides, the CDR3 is TGTGCTCTTGGGGAACTGGTCACTTGGGTTGGTGGGGATACAGCACAACTCTTCTTT. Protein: CALGELVTWVGGDTAQLFF.

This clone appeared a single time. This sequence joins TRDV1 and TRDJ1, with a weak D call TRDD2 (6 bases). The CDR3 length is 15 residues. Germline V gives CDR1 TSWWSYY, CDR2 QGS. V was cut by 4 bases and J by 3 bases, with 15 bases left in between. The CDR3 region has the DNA TGTGCTCTTGGGGCCTTACTTCCTGTGCCCGATAAACTCATCTTT. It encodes CALGALLPVPDKLIF.

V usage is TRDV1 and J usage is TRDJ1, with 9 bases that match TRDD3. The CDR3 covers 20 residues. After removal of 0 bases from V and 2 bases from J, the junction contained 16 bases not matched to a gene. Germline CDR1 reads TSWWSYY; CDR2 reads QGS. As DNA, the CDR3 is TGTGCTCTTGGGGAACTAGTCGTACGCTCTGGGGGATTGGAAACCGATAAACTCATCTTT. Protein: CALGELVVRSGGLETDKLIF.

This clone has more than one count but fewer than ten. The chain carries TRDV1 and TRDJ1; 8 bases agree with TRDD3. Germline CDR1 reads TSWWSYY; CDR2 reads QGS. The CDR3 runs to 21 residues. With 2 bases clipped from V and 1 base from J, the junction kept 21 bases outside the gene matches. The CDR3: CALGEGDPPVLGVPSTDKLIF. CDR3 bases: TGTGCTCTTGGGGAAGGTGATCCCCCCGTACTGGGGGTTCCTTCCACCGATAAACTCATCTTT.

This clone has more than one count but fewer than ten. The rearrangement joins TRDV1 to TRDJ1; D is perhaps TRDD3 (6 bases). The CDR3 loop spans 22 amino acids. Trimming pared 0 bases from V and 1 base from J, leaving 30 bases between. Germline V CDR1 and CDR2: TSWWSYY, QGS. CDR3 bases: TGTGCTCTTGGGGAACTATGTCCCCCACTGGTGGATACAAGTATGTCCACCGATAAACTCATCTTT. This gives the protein CALGELCPPLVDTSMSTDKLIF.

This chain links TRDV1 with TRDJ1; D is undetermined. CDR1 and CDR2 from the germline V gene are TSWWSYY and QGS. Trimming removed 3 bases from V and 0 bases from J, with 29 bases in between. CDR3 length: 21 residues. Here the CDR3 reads CALGDLNYTRTATWDTDKLIF. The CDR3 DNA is TGTGCTCTTGGGGACCTAAACTACACGCGTACTGCAACTTGGGACACCGATAAACTCATCTTT.

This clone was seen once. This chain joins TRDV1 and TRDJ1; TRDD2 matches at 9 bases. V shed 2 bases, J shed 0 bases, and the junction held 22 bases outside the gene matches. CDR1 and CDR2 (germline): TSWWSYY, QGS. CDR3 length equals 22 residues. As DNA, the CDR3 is TGTGCTCTTGGGGAATCCCCCCCACCTTCCTACGATCCGCTAGGCTACACCGATAAACTCATCTTT. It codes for CALGESPPPSYDPLGYTDKLIF.